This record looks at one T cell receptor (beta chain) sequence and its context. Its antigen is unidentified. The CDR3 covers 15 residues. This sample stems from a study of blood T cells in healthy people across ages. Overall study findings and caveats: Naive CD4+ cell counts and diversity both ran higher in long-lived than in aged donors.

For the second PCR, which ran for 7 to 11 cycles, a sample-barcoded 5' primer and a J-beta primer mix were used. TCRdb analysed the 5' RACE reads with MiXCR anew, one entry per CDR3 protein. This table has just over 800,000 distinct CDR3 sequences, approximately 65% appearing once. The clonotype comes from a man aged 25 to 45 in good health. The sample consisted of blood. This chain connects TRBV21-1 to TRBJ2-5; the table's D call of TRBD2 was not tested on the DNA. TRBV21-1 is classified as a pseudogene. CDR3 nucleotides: TGTGCCAGCAGGGATAGCGGGGGGGTCACAGAGACCCAGTACTTC. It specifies CASRDSGGVTETQYF.